A single sample is the source of the 20 T cell receptor beta chains below, sequenced in a study of T cell responses to AZD1222 COVID-19 vaccine. Measured with immunoSEQ multiplex PCR; TCRdb has only the in-frame clones, and not every one. Among under 140,000 clones listed, about 88% were seen once. The sequencing used peripheral blood, collected on day 0 of AZD1222 vaccination. The origin of the receptors is an adult in good health.

V is TRBV7-2 and J is TRBJ2-7; no definite D call. V shed 5 bases and J shed 3 bases, with 8 bases lying between them. Germline V gives CDR1 SGHTA, CDR2 FQGNSA. CDR3 length: 12 amino acids. The DNA of the CDR3 is TGTGCCAGCAGCCAAGAATACTACGAGCAGTACTTC. Translated: CASSQEYYEQYF.

This chain links TRBV6-5 with TRBJ1-2; 8 bases line up with TRBD1. Trimming took 8 bases from V and 3 from J; bases not matched to a gene: 5. Per the germline V gene, CDR1 is MNHEY and CDR2 is SVGAGI. The CDR3 extends over 13 amino acids. This CDR3 is CASGNRGDYGYTF. The CDR3 nucleotides are TGTGCCAGCGGAAACAGGGGGGACTATGGCTACACCTTC.

This rearrangement joins TRBV6-4 to TRBJ1-2; D might be TRBD1 (5 bases). Per germline, CDR1 MRHNA and CDR2 SNTAGT. V was trimmed by 6 bases and J by 7 bases, leaving 24 bases between them. CDR3 length equals 16 residues. CDR3 sequence reads: CASSWGSGSGRLGYTF. CDR3 nucleotide sequence: TGTGCCAGCAGCTGGGGCAGCGGGAGCGGAAGGCTTGGCTACACCTTC.

The rearrangement links TRBV9 to TRBJ2-7, with D hard to call. Germline loops: CDR1 SGDLS, CDR2 YYNGEE. This CDR3 is 13 amino acids long. V gave up 1 base and J gave up 3 bases, with 8 bases separating them. In DNA, the CDR3 is TGTGCCAGCAGCGTAAGTACGCTCTACGAGCAGTACTTC. The encoded protein is CASSVSTLYEQYF. The entire variable domain, with the rest obtained from reference TRBV9 and TRBJ2-7, is as follows: DSGVTQTPKHLITATGQRVTLRCSPRSGDLSVYWYQQSLDQGLQFLIQYYNGEERAKGNILERFSAQQFPDLHSELNLSSLELGDSALYFCASSVSTLYEQYFGPGTRLTVT.

The rearrangement joins TRBV18 to TRBJ2-3, with 8 nucleotides matching TRBD1. V shed 9 bases, J shed 3 bases, and the junction held 5 bases outside the gene matches. Germline V CDR1 and CDR2: KGHSH, LQKENI. This CDR3 spans 13 amino acids. The CDR3 DNA reads as TGTGCCAGTGGGACAGGTGGGACAGATACGCAGTATTTT. The encoded protein is CASGTGGTDTQYF.

The gene calls are TRBV5-1 and TRBJ1-1; D is uncertain. The CDR3 covers 14 residues. Trimming removed 6 bases from V and 0 bases from J, with 12 bases in between. Per germline, CDR1 SGHRS and CDR2 YFSETQ. The CDR3 DNA follows: TGCGCCAGCAAACTCGGGGTATTGAACACTGAAGCTTTCTTT. Encoded protein: CASKLGVLNTEAFF.

V gene TRBV13 combines with J gene TRBJ2-2, with D unresolved. V was clipped by 4 bases and J by 7 bases, with 7 bases between them. Germline V gene sequence: CDR1 PRHDT, CDR2 FYEKMQ (reference sequence). The CDR3 covers 12 residues. The CDR3 sequence: CASSSPSGELFF. The CDR3 bases are TGTGCCAGCAGCTCCCCCAGCGGGGAGCTGTTTTTT. The complete variable domain, with remaining parts taken from reference TRBV13 and TRBJ2-2, reads AAGVIQSPRHLIKEKRETATLKCYPIPRHDTVYWYQQGPGQDPQFLISFYEKMQSDKGSIPDRFSAQQFSDYHSELNMSSLELGDSALYFCASSSPSGELFFGEGSRLTVL.

The chain couples TRBV20-1 to TRBJ1-1; TRBD1 is a possible D gene (5 bases). The V gene lost 6 bases and the J gene lost 5 bases, with 10 bases spanning the gap. Looked up from germline, CDR1 is DFQATT and CDR2 is SNEGSKA (reference sequence). The CDR3 extends over 11 amino acids. CDR3 sequence: CSARRVTEAFF. The CDR3 DNA sequence: TGCAGTGCCCGCAGGGTTACTGAAGCTTTCTTT.

The V and J genes are TRBV6-5 and TRBJ2-7; tentatively, D is TRBD1 or TRBD2 (5 bases each). V was trimmed by 10 bases and J by 3 bases, leaving 22 bases between them. Germline loops: CDR1 MNHEY, CDR2 SVGAGI. This CDR3 has 15 residues. The CDR3, as DNA: TGTGCCACCACTCCTAGAGGGGTGAGGTTCTACGAGCAGTACTTC. Translating gives CATTPRGVRFYEQYF.

V gene TRBV5-1 combines with J gene TRBJ2-3; D is uncertain. The CDR3 contains 14 residues. V lost 0 bases, J lost 3 bases, and 8 bases lay in between. CDR1 SGHRS and CDR2 YFSETQ come from the germline V gene. The CDR3 DNA reads TGCGCCAGCAGCTTGGGCACAGTTACAGATACGCAGTATTTT. Translated, it gives CASSLGTVTDTQYF.

CDR3 bases: TGTGCCAGCAGCGTACGTCCAGACGAGCAGTACTTC. This sequence encodes CASSVRPDEQYF. The chain is built from TRBV9 and TRBJ2-7; D remains unclear. The V end was cut by 1 base, the J end by 5 bases, with 7 bases between. The CDR3 is 12 amino acids. CDR1 and CDR2 from the germline V gene are SGDLS and YYNGEE.

This clone appeared a single time. This chain connects TRBV5-1 to TRBJ2-7; D is unresolved. This CDR3 has 13 residues. Germline CDR1 and CDR2: SGHRS and YFSETQ. V gave up 4 bases and J gave up 6 bases, with 14 bases separating them. The CDR3 region has the DNA TGCGCCAGCAGCCAGCTCGCCGGCCCCGAGCAGTACTTC. It translates to CASSQLAGPEQYF.

The gene calls are TRBV19 and TRBJ2-7; D gene ambiguous. CDR1 and CDR2 (germline): LNHDA, SQIVND (reference sequence). The CDR3 has 12 amino acids. V was cut by 1 base and J by 7 bases, with 8 bases left in between. CDR3 bases: TGTGCCAGTAGTATAGGCCTTCAAGAGCAGTACTTC. Amino acid sequence: CASSIGLQEQYF. Together with reference TRBV19 and TRBJ2-7, the CDR3 gives the full variable domain: DGGITQSPKYLFRKEGQNVTLSCEQNLNHDAMYWYRQDPGQGLRLIYYSQIVNDFQKGDIAEGYSVSREKKESFPLTVTSAQKNPTAFYLCASSIGLQEQYFGPGTRLTVT.

The chain links TRBV28 to TRBJ1-2, with TRBD1 identical over 8 bases. After removal of 3 bases from V and 3 bases from J, the junction contained 3 bases not matched to a gene. The germline CDR1 and CDR2 sequences are MDHEN and SYDVKM. The CDR3 is made up of 14 amino acids. The CDR3 DNA reads as TGTGCCAGCAGTTTCCCGGACAGGGACTATGGCTACACCTTC. This codes for CASSFPDRDYGYTF.

This sequence joins TRBV9 and TRBJ1-1; tentatively, D is TRBD1 (5 bases). The V gene lost 4 bases and the J gene lost 1 base, with 11 bases spanning the gap. The CDR3 sequence is 14 residues long. The germline CDR1 and CDR2 sequences are SGDLS and YYNGEE. The CDR3 DNA reads as TGTGCCAGCAGCACCTGGGACGGGAACACTGAAGCTTTCTTT. Its protein is CASSTWDGNTEAFF. The entire variable domain, with the rest obtained from reference TRBV9 and TRBJ1-1, is as follows: DSGVTQTPKHLITATGQRVTLRCSPRSGDLSVYWYQQSLDQGLQFLIQYYNGEERAKGNILERFSAQQFPDLHSELNLSSLELGDSALYFCASSTWDGNTEAFFGQGTRLTVV.

The V and J genes are TRBV7-9 and TRBJ1-2; 8 bases fit TRBD1. The trim removed 5 bases at V and 8 bases at J, leaving 7 bases unmatched. The CDR3 is 13 residues long. Germline CDR1 is SEHNR and CDR2 is FQNEAQ (reference sequence). The CDR3 DNA reads TGTGCCAGCAGCACAGGGGGGGATATGGGCTACACCTTC. This codes for CASSTGGDMGYTF. The full variable domain, rest sourced from reference TRBV7-9 and TRBJ1-2, is DTGVSQNPRHKITKRGQNVTFRCDPISEHNRLYWYRQTLGQGPEFLTYFQNEAQLEKSRLLSDRFSAERPKGSFSTLEIQRTEQGDSAMYLCASSTGGDMGYTFGSGTRLTVV.

This clone was recorded a few times. The rearrangement links TRBV12-3 or TRBV12-4 to TRBJ2-3; D ambiguous. The CDR3 consists of 13 residues. The ends were cut back, 8 bases at V and 0 bases at J, with 9 bases in the middle. The CDR3 region has the DNA TGTGCCAGCCAGAGAGATAGCACAGATACGCAGTATTTT. Translation gives CASQRDSTDTQYF.

The chain couples TRBV7-9 to TRBJ2-7, with D possibly matching TRBD2 (7 bases). The CDR3 runs to 15 residues. Germline CDR1 is SEHNR and CDR2 is FQNEAQ (reference sequence). V shed 0 bases and J shed 6 bases, with 15 bases lying between them. The CDR3 loop is CASSLAGGPNTEQYF. The CDR3 DNA follows: TGTGCCAGCAGCTTAGCGGGGGGGCCGAACACCGAGCAGTACTTC.

The V gene is TRBV19, the J gene TRBJ1-3; 7 bases align to TRBD1. The V segment lost 5 bases and the J segment 0 bases; nucleotides outside the gene matches: 4. The CDR3 loop spans 15 amino acids. Germline V lookup: CDR1 LNHDA, CDR2 SQIVND (reference sequence). The chain's CDR3 is CASSHRQGSGNTIYF. DNA for the CDR3: TGTGCCAGTAGTCATCGACAGGGCTCTGGAAACACCATATATTTT.

The genes are TRBV2 and TRBJ1-2; TRBD1 is a possible D gene (6 bases). Germline values: CDR1 SNHLY, CDR2 FYNNEI. This CDR3 has 15 residues. V dropped 10 bases and J dropped 0 bases, with 18 bases sitting between them. The CDR3 is CATQTQGLANYGYTF. CDR3 coding DNA: TGTGCCACACAGACACAGGGCCTCGCTAACTATGGCTACACCTTC. Full variable domain (missing parts from reference TRBV2 and TRBJ1-2): EPEVTQTPSHQVTQMGQEVILRCVPISNHLYFYWYRQILGQKVEFLVSFYNNEISEKSEIFDDQFSVERPDGSNFTLKIRSTKLEDSAMYFCATQTQGLANYGYTFGSGTRLTVV.